The TCR beta chain under discussion was sequenced for a study of cytomegalovirus exposure and HLA in healthy donors. Findings and limits, study-wide: It was shown in a later analysis that HLA-associated TCR beta chains were more clonally expanded than other, equally common chains.

The donors were healthy bone marrow donors. Comment on this clone: Antigen specificity is unknown.

This CDR3 region has 15 residues. Germline V gene lookup returns CDR1 MNHEY and CDR2 SVGAGI. V was pared by 10 bases and J by 2 bases, with 13 bases of the junction left unmatched. The PCR made use of 60 Vbeta and 13 Jbeta primers. TCRdb's copy holds only in-frame clones and misses some; the assay was immunoSEQ multiplex PCR. The profile shows roughly 200,000 clones, about 77% of them singletons. The material sequenced was PBMCs. This receptor was taken from a man between 60 and 75 years old in good health and CMV-seronegative. V usage is TRBV6-5 and J usage is TRBJ1-2, with 7 bases lining up with TRBD1. CDR3 loop: CAIGNPLRGNYGYTF. CDR3 coding DNA: TGTGCCATCGGAAATCCTCTCAGGGGGAACTATGGCTACACCTTC.